The 31 T cell receptor beta chains listed next were all sequenced from one sample in a study of human thymus T cells. Profiling relied on immunoSEQ multiplex PCR, and the TCRdb table lists in-frame clones only, not all of them. Of some 120,000 clones listed, 90% to 95% are singletons. Thymic resections from corrective heart surgery supplied the tissue. The sample consisted of thymus tissue. These receptors were collected from a boy younger than two with a congenital heart defect but otherwise immunologically healthy.

The chain combines TRBV28 with TRBJ2-3, with D possibly TRBD2 on 6 matching bases. The CDR3 extends over 12 amino acids. Germline CDR1 reads MDHEN; CDR2 reads SYDVKM. V was cut by 5 bases and J by 8 bases, with 11 bases left in between. CDR3 nucleotide sequence: TGTGCCAGCAGTCGCGGGGACGGTACGCAGTATTTT. Protein sequence: CASSRGDGTQYF.

V gene TRBV10-3 combines with J gene TRBJ2-3; TRBD2 is a possible D gene (7 bases). The CDR3 extends over 19 amino acids. Germline CDR1 is ENHRY and CDR2 is SYGVKD. Trimming took off 0 bases at V and 2 bases at J, with 21 bases between the two ends. The CDR3 loop is CAISESYSGGNLDTDTQYF. The DNA for the CDR3 is TGTGCCATCAGTGAGTCCTACTCGGGGGGCAACCTAGACACAGATACGCAGTATTTT.

The chain couples TRBV9 to TRBJ2-3, with TRBD1 identical over 7 bases. The CDR3 totals 17 residues. With 2 bases clipped from V and 0 bases from J, the junction kept 9 bases outside the gene matches. Germline V gene sequence: CDR1 SGDLS, CDR2 YYNGEE. As DNA, the CDR3 is TGTGCCAGCAGCGTCGACAGGAACAGGGGCAGCACAGATACGCAGTATTTT. Translated, it gives CASSVDRNRGSTDTQYF.

The V gene is TRBV19, the J gene TRBJ1-2, with unresolved D. Between the trimmed V and J ends, which lost 1 base and 4 bases, there was a span of 7 bases. The germline V gene has CDR1 LNHDA and CDR2 SQIVND (reference sequence). The CDR3 extends over 13 amino acids. CDR3: CASSIGGSYGYTF. The CDR3 DNA is TGTGCCAGTAGTATAGGAGGGTCCTATGGCTACACCTTC.

J is TRBJ1-1 and V is TRBV5-1, with unresolved D. The germline V gene encodes CDR1 SGHRS and CDR2 YFSETQ. V was cut by 0 bases and J by 0 bases, with 9 bases left in between. The CDR3 is made up of 15 amino acids. DNA of the CDR3: TGCGCCAGCAGCTTGGAGGCGGGAATGAACACTGAAGCTTTCTTT. Translating it yields CASSLEAGMNTEAFF.

The chain has TRBV6-5 and TRBJ2-2; unclear D gene. Germline V lookup: CDR1 MNHEY, CDR2 SVGAGI. The ends were cut back, 0 bases at V and 5 bases at J, with 10 bases in the middle. This CDR3 comprises 15 residues. The CDR3: CASSYSRTPTGELFF. The CDR3 region has the DNA TGTGCCAGCAGTTACTCGAGAACGCCGACCGGGGAGCTGTTTTTT.

The chain carries TRBV10-3 and TRBJ2-2, with 8 positions matching TRBD1. Germline CDR1 ENHRY, CDR2 SYGVKD. V lost 0 bases to trimming and J lost 0 bases; unmatched junction nucleotides: 0. The CDR3 spans 16 residues. The CDR3 DNA is TGTGCCATCAGTGAGTCGACAGGGGCGAACACCGGGGAGCTGTTTTTT. As protein: CAISESTGANTGELFF.

This chain joins TRBV5-5 and TRBJ1-6; D ambiguous. V was clipped by 1 base and J by 6 bases, with 5 bases between them. Germline CDR1 and CDR2: SGHKS and YYEKEE (reference sequence). The CDR3 is 13 amino acids. The CDR3 here is CASSLRFNSPLHF. The CDR3 DNA sequence: TGTGCCAGCAGCTTGCGGTTTAATTCACCCCTCCACTTT.

The chain is built from TRBV19 and TRBJ1-2; D may be TRBD1 (5 bases). The germline CDR1 and CDR2 sequences are LNHDA and SQIVND (reference sequence). The CDR3 has 16 amino acids. V was cut by 6 bases and J by 2 bases, with 19 bases left in between. The CDR3 DNA reads TGTGCCAGTAGCCCGGGACCCCCAAATAGGAACTATGGCTACACCTTC. The encoded protein is CASSPGPPNRNYGYTF.

Here the CDR3 DNA reads TGTGCCAGCAGCCTGGCACGCCACTATGGCTACACCTTC. Its protein product is CASSLARHYGYTF. The chain joins TRBV5-4 to TRBJ1-2, with D uncertain. CDR1 SGHNT and CDR2 YYREEE come from the germline V gene (reference sequence). The CDR3 totals 13 residues. Deletions cut 4 bases from V and 3 bases from J, with 10 bases between.

The CDR3 spells CARSLAASLETQPQHF. CDR3 in DNA: TGTGCCAGAAGCTTGGCCGCCTCCTTGGAAACTCAGCCCCAGCATTTT. The V call is TRBV5-3, the J call TRBJ1-5; D remains unclear. TRBV5-3 is known as an ORF, though its function is uncertain. The V gene lost 0 bases and the J gene lost 6 bases, with 16 bases spanning the gap. The CDR3 is 16 residues long.

V gene TRBV23-1 combines with J gene TRBJ1-2; D unresolved. TRBV23-1 is given ORF status, its function remaining uncertain. The length of the CDR3 is 15 residues. Trimming left V 3 bases short and J 2 bases short, with 13 bases between. In DNA, the CDR3 is TGCGCCAGCAGTCAGACCGGAAGTTGGAACTATGGCTACACCTTC. This sequence encodes CASSQTGSWNYGYTF.

The V gene is TRBV27, the J gene TRBJ2-7, with D possibly matching TRBD1 (6 bases). The V end was cut by 6 bases, the J end by 2 bases, with 17 bases between. This CDR3 has 15 residues. The germline V gene has CDR1 MNHEY and CDR2 SMNVEV (reference sequence). Here the CDR3 DNA reads TGTGCCAGCAGCCGCCGACAGGACCTTCCCTACGAGCAGTACTTC. Its translation is CASSRRQDLPYEQYF.

The chain recombines TRBV7-9 with TRBJ1-6; a weak D match, TRBD1 (6 bases). Trimming shortened V by 5 bases and J by 6 bases, and 11 bases separated the two germline ends. The CDR3 covers 14 residues. Germline V gene sequence: CDR1 SEHNR, CDR2 FQNEAQ (reference sequence). For the CDR3, the DNA is TGTGCCAGCAGCCCAGGACAGCCTAATTCACCCCTCCACTTT. Translation gives CASSPGQPNSPLHF. The full variable domain, in which reference TRBV7-9 and TRBJ1-6 provide the parts outside the CDR3, is DTGVSQNPRHKITKRGQNVTFRCDPISEHNRLYWYRQTLGQGPEFLTYFQNEAQLEKSRLLSDRFSAERPKGSFSTLEIQRTEQGDSAMYLCASSPGQPNSPLHFGNGTRLTVT.

The rearrangement joins TRBV5-1 to TRBJ2-5; a weak D match, TRBD2 (6 bases). There are 15 residues in the CDR3. V gave up 4 bases and J gave up 1 base, with 14 bases separating them. The germline V gene encodes CDR1 SGHRS and CDR2 YFSETQ. CDR3 sequence reads: CASSLGTSLQETQYF. DNA for the CDR3: TGCGCCAGCAGCCTAGGGACTTCCCTCCAAGAGACCCAGTACTTC.

The chain couples TRBV4-3 to TRBJ1-1, with D perhaps TRBD1 (5 bases). Germline CDR1 LGHNA, CDR2 YSLEER. The length of the CDR3 is 15 residues. Trimming took 3 bases from V and 4 from J, leaving 15 bases between them. CDR3 in amino acids: CASSQPDPGGTEAFF. The CDR3 region has the DNA TGCGCCAGCAGCCAGCCCGACCCCGGGGGCACTGAAGCTTTCTTT.

This rearrangement joins TRBV4-3 to TRBJ2-2, with D possibly called TRBD1 or TRBD2 (7 bases each). Between the trimmed V and J ends, which lost 0 bases and 5 bases, there was a span of 25 bases. Germline-derived CDR1 and CDR2 are LGHNA and YSLEER. There are 20 residues in the CDR3. The CDR3 nucleotides read TGCGCCAGCAGCCAAGATCCGGCCCCGTACAGACAGGGAGGGACCGGGGAGCTGTTTTTT. Translating gives CASSQDPAPYRQGGTGELFF.

This chain connects TRBV11-2 to TRBJ2-5; no reliable D call. Between the trimmed V and J ends, which lost 7 bases and 5 bases, there was a span of 17 bases. This CDR3 region has 14 residues. Germline CDR1 reads SGHAT; CDR2 reads FQNNGV. CDR3 nucleotides: TGTGCCAGCACCCTAAGGAATTCTAGGGAGACCCAGTACTTC. Its protein is CASTLRNSRETQYF.

This sequence joins TRBV28 and TRBJ1-1; D is possibly TRBD1 (5 bases). Trimming took off 3 bases at V and 3 bases at J, with 29 bases between the two ends. From germline, CDR1 is MDHEN and CDR2 SYDVKM. This CDR3 contains 20 residues. The CDR3: CASSLQYSGGTGLEDTEAFF. DNA for the CDR3: TGTGCCAGCAGTTTGCAGTATAGCGGGGGGACCGGACTGGAGGACACTGAAGCTTTCTTT.

The chain employs TRBV9 and TRBJ2-3, with D possibly matching TRBD2 (6 bases). From germline, CDR1 is SGDLS and CDR2 YYNGEE. Between the trimmed V and J ends, which lost 1 base and 3 bases, there was a span of 15 bases. CDR3 length equals 16 residues. The CDR3 bases are TGTGCCAGCAGCGTACCTTATGGAGGGCTAACAGATACGCAGTATTTT. This sequence encodes CASSVPYGGLTDTQYF.

The V call is TRBV4-1, the J call TRBJ1-6; D unclear. Trimming cost V 3 bases and J 8 bases, with 5 bases left between them. Germline assignment: CDR1 MGHRA and CDR2 YSYEKL. This CDR3 is built from 12 residues. The CDR3 DNA is TGCGCCAGCAGCCATCTGCATTCACCCCTCCACTTT. Amino acids: CASSHLHSPLHF.

The chain joins TRBV5-1 to TRBJ2-5, with TRBD2 matching 7 bases. Germline-derived CDR1 and CDR2 are SGHRS and YFSETQ. V dropped 1 base and J dropped 4; count of bases not matched to a gene: 7. The CDR3 consists of 15 residues. Here the CDR3 reads CASSLPPGEGETQYF. CDR3 in DNA: TGCGCCAGCAGCTTGCCCCCCGGGGAGGGAGAGACCCAGTACTTC.

The chain uses TRBV19 and TRBJ1-1, with D tentatively TRBD1 (5 bases). The CDR3 is 18 amino acids. V lost 5 bases and J 1 base, leaving 23 bases between the germline ends. CDR1 and CDR2 from the germline V gene are LNHDA and SQIVND (reference sequence). CDR3 nucleotides: TGTGCCAGTAGTCCCCGCCCCCTTCGGGACTCGGAGAACACTGAAGCTTTCTTT. Residues: CASSPRPLRDSENTEAFF.

V is TRBV4-1 and J is TRBJ1-2; D possibly corresponds to TRBD1 (5 bases). This CDR3 has 17 amino acids. In germline, CDR1 is MGHRA, CDR2 YSYEKL. V was shortened by 0 bases and J by 8 bases, with 22 bases between the two germline ends. Here the CDR3 reads CASSQDGAGSGFGGYTF. In nucleotides, the CDR3 is TGCGCCAGCAGCCAAGATGGTGCAGGGTCGGGTTTCGGCGGCTACACCTTC.

The rearrangement links TRBV19 to TRBJ1-3, with D maybe TRBD1 (5 bases). The CDR3 consists of 15 residues. Germline V gene lookup returns CDR1 LNHDA and CDR2 SQIVND (reference sequence). Trimming took 5 bases from V and 4 from J, leaving 15 bases between them. The CDR3 DNA reads TGTGCCAGTAGTTCCCGGGGAGGGGACGGAAACACCATATATTTT. Encoded protein: CASSSRGGDGNTIYF.

V and J are TRBV2 and TRBJ1-4; tentative D call: TRBD1 (6 bases). Germline V gene lookup returns CDR1 SNHLY and CDR2 FYNNEI. The length of the CDR3 is 15 residues. The V and J ends lost 5 bases and 9 bases respectively, with 19 bases between them. The DNA for the CDR3 is TGTGCCAGCAGTCCAAAGGAACAGGGCACGCAAAAACTGTTTTTT. Its protein product is CASSPKEQGTQKLFF. Complete variable domain (other parts from reference TRBV2 and TRBJ1-4): EPEVTQTPSHQVTQMGQEVILRCVPISNHLYFYWYRQILGQKVEFLVSFYNNEISEKSEIFDDQFSVERPDGSNFTLKIRSTKLEDSAMYFCASSPKEQGTQKLFFGSGTQLSVL.

The chain combines TRBV11-2 with TRBJ2-3, with 9 nucleotides matching TRBD1. The J segment lost 5 bases and the V segment lost 5 bases, leaving 14 bases of the junction unmatched. Germline V gives CDR1 SGHAT, CDR2 FQNNGV. The CDR3 has 17 amino acids. CDR3 sequence: CASSAAMGQGVGDTQYF. The CDR3 nucleotides are TGTGCCAGCAGCGCAGCGATGGGACAGGGAGTGGGAGATACGCAGTATTTT.

This clone was seen only once. The gene calls are TRBV30 and TRBJ1-6, with a weak D call TRBD1 (5 bases). This CDR3 has 16 residues. From germline, CDR1 is GTSNPN and CDR2 SVGIG (reference sequence). Deletions cut 5 bases from V and 7 bases from J, with 21 bases between. The CDR3, as DNA: TGTGCCTGGGGGAGGATACGGACAAGGACCAATTCACCCCTCCACTTT. Translation gives CAWGRIRTRTNSPLHF. The entire variable domain, with the rest obtained from reference TRBV30 and TRBJ1-6, is as follows: SQTIHQWPATLVQPVGSPLSLECTVEGTSNPNLYWYRQAAGRGLQLLFYSVGIGQISSEVPQNLSASRPQDRQFILSSKKLLLSDSGFYLCAWGRIRTRTNSPLHFGNGTRLTVT.

J is TRBJ1-5 and V is TRBV7-8; D is unresolved. This CDR3 is built from 15 residues. Trimming removed 1 base at V and 5 bases at J, with 12 bases between. CDR1 SGHVS and CDR2 FQNEAQ come from the germline V gene. CDR3 sequence: CASSLGAARDQPQHF. CDR3 nucleotides: TGTGCCAGCAGCTTAGGGGCCGCCCGGGATCAGCCCCAGCATTTT.

The chain couples TRBV2 to TRBJ2-7, with D perhaps assigned TRBD1 or TRBD2 (6 bases each). Germline V lookup: CDR1 SNHLY, CDR2 FYNNEI. The CDR3 sequence is 16 residues long. Trimming took off 4 bases at V and 0 bases at J, with 16 bases between the two ends. Written as DNA, the CDR3 is TGTGCCAGCAGTGCCCTGGTAGGGGGGCACTCCTACGAGCAGTACTTC. Encoded protein: CASSALVGGHSYEQYF.

V is TRBV4-3 and J is TRBJ2-3; 13 bases agree with TRBD2. This CDR3 is 17 amino acids long. V was clipped by 2 bases and J by 1 base; unmatched bases: 3. Germline CDR1 reads LGHNA; CDR2 reads YSLEER. DNA for the CDR3: TGCGCCAGCAGCCAACCCGGACTAGCGGGGGGCACAGATACGCAGTATTTT. Translating gives CASSQPGLAGGTDTQYF.